One and the same sample provided the 30 T cell receptor beta chains below, sequenced in a study of CD8+CD57+ T cells in acquired aplastic anemia. Profiles of TCR beta VDJ and CDR3 were generated from a genomic DNA template. TCRdb processed the reads anew with MiXCR; each CDR3 protein has one entry. Counted here are about 180,000 distinct CDR3 sequences, 48% occurring once; the ten biggest clones make up 10% to 15%. Patients chosen for sequencing had CD8+CD57+ cells that had expanded, as shown by flow cytometry. The sequencing sample was made of sorted CD4+, CD8+, or CD8+CD57+ T cells (not recorded which) from PBMCs. These receptors were collected from a human donor with aplastic anemia.

Turning to this clonotype: Since a much larger clone is just one base distant, this may be a read error. The genes are TRBV20-1 and TRBJ1-4, with no clear D. V was trimmed by 4 bases and J by 8 bases, leaving 17 bases between them. The CDR3 has 14 residues. Looked up from germline, CDR1 is DFQATT and CDR2 is SNEGSKA (reference sequence). CDR3 loop: CSATPYSVSEKLFF. The CDR3 bases are TGCAGTGCTACCCCTTACTCCGTGTCGGAAAAACTGTTTTTT.

V usage is TRBV24-1 and J usage is TRBJ2-1; the D gene is possibly TRBD2 (5 bases). The germline V and J ends were trimmed by 2 bases and 0 bases, with 10 bases remaining between them. The CDR3 runs to 16 residues. Germline lookup yields CDR1 KGHDR and CDR2 SFDVKD. The CDR3 here is CATSDSRTPSYNEQFF. The DNA for the CDR3 is TGTGCCACCAGTGATTCCCGGACTCCCTCCTACAATGAGCAGTTCTTC.

The chain combines TRBV19 with TRBJ1-5, with D perhaps TRBD1 (5 bases). The CDR3 is made up of 13 amino acids. Germline-derived CDR1 and CDR2 are LNHDA and SQIVND (reference sequence). The V and J ends lost 10 bases and 3 bases respectively, with 13 bases between them. CDR3: CATRGTLNQPQHF. In DNA form, the CDR3 reads TGTGCCACGCGAGGGACTCTCAATCAGCCCCAGCATTTT.

V and J are TRBV25-1 and TRBJ2-7, with D hard to call. Germline values: CDR1 MGHDK, CDR2 SYGVNS. The CDR3 length is 14 residues. V lost 1 base and J 5 bases, leaving 12 bases between the germline ends. The CDR3 is CASSEFGSLNEQYF. CDR3 DNA sequence: TGTGCCAGCAGTGAATTTGGGTCACTCAACGAGCAGTACTTC.

The chain joins TRBV24-1 to TRBJ2-1, with unresolved D. V lost 3 bases and J lost 0, with 8 bases in between. From germline, CDR1 is KGHDR and CDR2 SFDVKD. CDR3 size: 15 residues. The CDR3 here is CATSDQTHSYNEQFF. DNA of the CDR3: TGTGCCACCAGTGATCAAACGCACTCCTACAATGAGCAGTTCTTC.

This clonotype came up many times. V gene TRBV2 combines with J gene TRBJ2-5; D unclear. CDR3 length: 13 residues. Trimming cost V 7 bases and J 1 base, with 10 bases left between them. Germline assignment: CDR1 SNHLY and CDR2 FYNNEI. CDR3 bases: TGTGCCAGCATTTGGCAAATCCAAGAGACCCAGTACTTC. Protein product: CASIWQIQETQYF.

Note on this clonotype: The final CDR3 position lacks the conserved phenylalanine or tryptophan, pointing to a likely read error. This rearrangement joins TRBV20-1 to TRBJ1-6; TRBD1 matches at 10 bases. V lost 1 base to trimming and J lost 10 bases; unmatched junction nucleotides: 4. The germline V gene encodes CDR1 DFQATT and CDR2 SNEGSKA (reference sequence). The CDR3 extends over 14 amino acids. CDR3 sequence reads: CSARVGTGVSPLHY. CDR3 in DNA: TGCAGTGCTAGAGTGGGGACAGGGGTCTCACCCCTCCACTAT.

The V gene is TRBV29-1, the J gene TRBJ1-5, with TRBD1 as a possible D gene (6 bases). The CDR3 consists of 14 residues. Trimming took off 4 bases at V and 3 bases at J, with 13 bases between the two ends. Germline CDR1 and CDR2: SQVTM and ANQGSEA. The CDR3 region has the DNA TGCAGCGTTGGAACAGGGACCTCCAATCAGCCCCAGCATTTT. It encodes CSVGTGTSNQPQHF.

This clonotype was counted a single time. V gene TRBV11-2 combines with J gene TRBJ2-1; 10 bases fit TRBD2. Trimming took 5 bases from V and 2 from J; bases not matched to a gene: 9. The CDR3 sequence is 17 residues long. Germline V lookup: CDR1 SGHAT, CDR2 FQNNGV. The CDR3 sequence is CASSTPGSGGAYNEQFF. The DNA of the CDR3 is TGTGCCAGCAGCACCCCGGGAAGCGGGGGGGCCTACAATGAGCAGTTCTTC.

The V call is TRBV9, the J call TRBJ2-1, with D perhaps TRBD2 (5 bases). This CDR3 contains 16 residues. Trimming removed 0 bases from V and 9 bases from J, with 19 bases in between. Per the germline V gene, CDR1 is SGDLS and CDR2 is YYNGEE. CDR3 sequence reads: CASSVALLGVSGEQFF. The CDR3, as DNA: TGTGCCAGCAGCGTAGCTCTACTAGGAGTATCGGGTGAGCAGTTCTTC.

The table lists this clonotype with a few counts. J is TRBJ2-7 and V is TRBV5-1; no definite D call. V lost 4 bases and J lost 9, with 17 bases in between. In germline, CDR1 is SGHRS, CDR2 YFSETQ. The CDR3 has 13 amino acids. CDR3 in DNA: TGCGCCAGCAGCGATAATCTCGGCTCGGGGCAGTACTTC. Amino acid sequence: CASSDNLGSGQYF.

This clonotype was seen ten or more times. V usage is TRBV7-8 and J usage is TRBJ1-3; D perhaps matches TRBD1 (6 bases). CDR1 SGHVS and CDR2 FQNEAQ come from the germline V gene. This CDR3 comprises 15 residues. V was shortened by 0 bases and J by 8 bases, with 14 bases between the two germline ends. The CDR3 region is CASSLAFTGYYTIYF. The CDR3 DNA sequence: TGTGCCAGCAGCTTAGCGTTCACAGGGTACTACACCATATATTTT.

This clonotype was observed a few times. J is TRBJ2-7 and V is TRBV10-3; D remains ambiguous. Germline V gene sequence: CDR1 ENHRY, CDR2 SYGVKD. The germline V and J ends were trimmed by 2 bases and 3 bases, with 14 bases remaining between them. The CDR3 consists of 15 residues. The DNA of the CDR3 is TGTGCCATCAGTGAGCTAAGCGCCGTCTTCTACGAGCAGTACTTC. Its translation is CAISELSAVFYEQYF.

This sequence joins TRBV2 and TRBJ1-5; no reliable D call. CDR1 and CDR2 from the germline V gene are SNHLY and FYNNEI. The CDR3 is 14 residues long. V lost 4 bases and J 3 bases, leaving 10 bases between the germline ends. The CDR3 DNA follows: TGTGCCAGCAGTGTCAGCGGGGTCAATCAGCCCCAGCATTTT. Protein: CASSVSGVNQPQHF.

This clonotype has just a few counts. The chain links TRBV7-9 to TRBJ1-1, with D unresolved. The V and J ends lost 4 bases and 0 bases respectively, with 6 bases between them. The CDR3 consists of 13 residues. Germline V gene lookup returns CDR1 SEHNR and CDR2 FQNEAQ (reference sequence). The CDR3 loop is CASSSIMNTEAFF. CDR3 nucleotide sequence: TGTGCCAGCAGCTCCATCATGAACACTGAAGCTTTCTTT.

This clonotype came up many times. The chain combines TRBV6-1 with TRBJ1-2, with TRBD1 as a possible D gene (6 bases). Germline values: CDR1 MNHNS, CDR2 SASEGT. Between the trimmed V and J ends, which lost 9 bases and 8 bases, there was a span of 16 bases. The CDR3 totals 12 residues. CDR3 nucleotides: TGTGCCAGTACCACAGGGACTGTCGGCTACACCTTC. Encoded protein: CASTTGTVGYTF.

Of note for this clonotype: Possible read error: a much larger clone is one base away. V usage is TRBV7-8 and J usage is TRBJ1-1, with TRBD1 matching over 9 bases. CDR1 is SGHVS and CDR2 is FQNEAQ in the germline V gene. The CDR3 is 16 amino acids. Unmatched junction bases numbered 10, after V lost 1 base and J lost 7 bases. The CDR3, as DNA: TGTGCCAGCAGCTTAGGTCAGGCAACAGGGGGCGGTGAAGCTTTCTTT. Protein product: CASSLGQATGGGEAFF.

The chain links TRBV10-3 to TRBJ1-1; D gene uncertain. The germline gives CDR1 ENHRY, CDR2 SYGVKD. Trimming pared 10 bases from V and 3 bases from J, leaving 12 bases between. The length of the CDR3 is 12 residues. This chain's CDR3 is CASRRVDTEAFF. In nucleotides, the CDR3 is TGTGCCAGCAGGAGGGTAGACACTGAAGCTTTCTTT.

The chain couples TRBV15 to TRBJ1-6; D is undetermined. Germline V gene lookup returns CDR1 LNHNV and CDR2 YYDKDF (reference sequence). This CDR3 is built from 13 residues. Trimming took off 5 bases at V and 19 bases at J, with 21 bases between the two ends. For the CDR3, the DNA is TGTGCCACCAGCCGAGGGTTAAGTTCACCCCCTCACTTT. Amino acid sequence: CATSRGLSSPPHF.

The chain is built from TRBV10-3 and TRBJ2-3; TRBD1 agrees at 9 bases. There are 14 residues in the CDR3. J lost 5 bases, V lost 4 bases, and 4 bases had no gene match. Germline V lookup: CDR1 ENHRY, CDR2 SYGVKD. CDR3 protein: CAISGDRDVDTQYF. In nucleotides, the CDR3 is TGTGCCATCAGTGGGGACAGGGATGTAGATACGCAGTATTTT.

Ten or more counts support this clonotype. The genes are TRBV6-5 and TRBJ1-1, with no clear D. V shed 7 bases and J shed 1 base, with 13 bases lying between them. The germline V gene has CDR1 MNHEY and CDR2 SVGAGI. The CDR3 extends over 14 amino acids. The CDR3: CASTRQGGNTEAFF. The CDR3 region has the DNA TGTGCCAGCACCCGCCAAGGTGGGAACACTGAAGCTTTCTTT.

This clonotype was picked up a small number of times. This chain uses TRBV12-3 or TRBV12-4 with TRBJ1-1; tentative D call: TRBD1 (6 bases). Trimming cost V 1 base and J 6 bases, with 21 bases left between them. The CDR3 extends over 17 amino acids. The CDR3 DNA sequence: TGTGCCAGCAGTTTAGATTCTTTGACAGGTTTTGTGTCTGAAGCTTTCTTT. It is translated as CASSLDSLTGFVSEAFF.

J is TRBJ2-7 and V is TRBV10-3, with a weak D call TRBD2 (5 bases). V gave up 7 bases and J gave up 0 bases, with 10 bases separating them. The CDR3 contains 13 residues. Germline assignment: CDR1 ENHRY and CDR2 SYGVKD. As DNA, the CDR3 is TGTGCCATCAAGCCTGGGAGCTCCTACGAGCAGTACTTC. This codes for CAIKPGSSYEQYF.

This clonotype was detected only a few times. The chain is built from TRBV29-1 and TRBJ2-7, with D uncertain. V was clipped by 0 bases and J by 3 bases, with 3 bases between them. The CDR3 has 11 amino acids. CDR1 is SQVTM and CDR2 is ANQGSEA in the germline V gene. The CDR3 is CSVEDVYEQYF. As DNA, the CDR3 is TGCAGCGTTGAAGATGTCTACGAGCAGTACTTC.

This clonotype has a single count. The chain couples TRBV5-1 to TRBJ2-3; no definite D call. There are 14 residues in the CDR3. V lost 0 bases to trimming and J lost 4 bases, with 9 bases between them. Germline CDR1 reads SGHRS; CDR2 reads YFSETQ. The CDR3 reads CASSLAYASDTQYF. Written as DNA, the CDR3 is TGCGCCAGCAGCTTGGCCTACGCCTCAGATACGCAGTATTTT.

In its sample, this clonotype was seen a few times. One end of the junction does not line up with germline, which may come from a read error. This rearrangement joins TRBV2 to TRBJ1-6; 7 nucleotides match TRBD1. The CDR3 totals 14 residues. Germline V CDR1 and CDR2: SNHLY, FYNNEI. The CDR3 spells CANINQGGNSPLDF. The CDR3, as DNA: TGTGCCAACATTAATCAGGGGGGTAATTCACCCCTCGACTTT.

This clonotype was detected ten times or more. This sequence joins TRBV20-1 and TRBJ1-5; 7 bases fit TRBD1. Germline CDR1 is DFQATT and CDR2 is SNEGSKA (reference sequence). With V trimmed by 0 bases and J by 0 bases, 2 bases remained unmatched. This CDR3 contains 15 residues. The CDR3 loop is CSARETGNSNQPQHF. CDR3 DNA sequence: TGCAGTGCTAGAGAGACAGGGAATAGCAATCAGCCCCAGCATTTT.

The rearrangement joins TRBV20-1 to TRBJ2-5, with TRBD2 matching 12 bases. Trimming cost V 6 bases and J 4 bases; bases outside gene matches: 6. The CDR3 totals 14 residues. Germline lookup yields CDR1 DFQATT and CDR2 SNEGSKA (reference sequence). The CDR3 loop reads CSAASGGASETQYF. The CDR3 DNA sequence: TGCAGTGCCGCTAGCGGGGGGGCGTCAGAGACCCAGTACTTC.

This clonotype was counted at least ten times. The chain combines TRBV20-1 with TRBJ2-1; possible D gene TRBD2, 6 bases. Germline lookup yields CDR1 DFQATT and CDR2 SNEGSKA (reference sequence). There are 16 residues in the CDR3. V shed 3 bases and J shed 9 bases, with 24 bases lying between them. The DNA for the CDR3 is TGCAGTGCTAGGCCCTGGGACTCCAACTCCGGGGCTGAGCAGTTCTTC. Residues: CSARPWDSNSGAEQFF.

This clonotype was counted between two and nine times. The CDR3 protein is CASSPQGYYGYTF. The DNA of the CDR3 is TGTGCCAGCAGCCCTCAGGGTTACTATGGCTACACCTTC. The chain links TRBV7-9 to TRBJ1-2; D is possibly TRBD1 (5 bases). Trimming shortened V by 5 bases and J by 3 bases, and 10 bases separated the two germline ends. Germline CDR1 is SEHNR and CDR2 is FQNEAQ (reference sequence). This CDR3 has 13 amino acids.